Listed below are T cell receptor beta chains from one sample, sequenced in a study of Ad26.COV2.S vaccination and SARS-CoV-2 variants. Method: immunoSEQ multiplex PCR; TCRdb's copy keeps in-frame clones and lacks some. The table records around 300,000 clones, roughly nine tenths of them present only once. The specimen was peripheral blood, collected in a trial of Ad26.COV2.S vaccine versus placebo. These receptors came from a person aged 18-60 years who received the Ad26.COV2.S COVID-19 vaccine or a placebo. Each CDR3 is given with its conserved first and last residue. Fields, in order: clone size, D gene, V gene, J gene, CDR3 DNA, CDR3 protein. A D gene is named only where the DNA matches it firmly. Part of the rows lack a size; the others show once, few, many or a class for expanded clones.

>.|.|TRBV7-8|TRBJ1-3
TGTGCCAGCAGCCCGAACGCCCTCTCTGGAAACACCATATATTTT
CASSPNALSGNTIYF
>.|.|TRBV4-3|TRBJ2-6
TGCGCCAGCAGCCAAGCCGGTGGCAACGTCCTGACTTTC
CASSQAGGNVLTF
>.|.|TRBV7-2|TRBJ1-4
TGTGCCAGCAGCTTAGTACAGGAAAAACTGTTTTTT
CASSLVQEKLFF
>.|.|TRBV14|TRBJ1-2
TGTGCCAGCAGCCAAGATCGTCTCTATGGCTACACCTTC
CASSQDRLYGYTF
>.|.|TRBV13|TRBJ1-1
TGTGCCAGCAGCCCCCGAAGGGGGGAGAACACTGAAGCTTTCTTT
CASSPRRGENTEAFF
>.|.|TRBV28|TRBJ1-2
TGTGCCAGCAGTTTGGATGGCTACACCTTC
CASSLDGYTF
>.|.|TRBV27|TRBJ1-2
TGTGCCAGCAGTCCGGGACCGATCTATGGCTACACCTTC
CASSPGPIYGYTF
>.|TRBD1|TRBV11-2|TRBJ1-3
TGTGCCAGCAGTACCCAGGGGGCGTTTGGAAACACCATATATTTT
CASSTQGAFGNTIYF
>.|TRBD2|TRBV9|TRBJ2-1
TGTGCCAGCAGCGTAGTGCTAGCGGCCTACAATGAGCAGTTCTTC
CASSVVLAAYNEQFF
>.|TRBD1|TRBV5-1|TRBJ1-4
TGCGCCAGCAGCTTGGAGACAGGGCGCAATGAAAAACTGTTTTTT
CASSLETGRNEKLFF
>.|.|TRBV2|TRBJ1-5
TGTGCCAGCATGCTGGGAGAGAACCAAAATCAGCCCCAGCATTTT
CASMLGENQNQPQHF
>few|.|TRBV30|TRBJ1-5
TGTGCCTGGAAGTCAGGCAATCAGCCCCAGCATTTT
CAWKSGNQPQHF
>.|.|TRBV7-9|TRBJ1-2
TGTGCCAGCACCGACGACAGGTATGGCTACACCTTC
CASTDDRYGYTF
>.|.|TRBV15|TRBJ2-5
TGTGCCACCAGCATTCTGGGGAACCAAGAGACCCAGTACTTC
CATSILGNQETQYF
>.|TRBD1|TRBV30|TRBJ1-2
TGTGCCTGGAGTACCCGACAGGGGGACTATGGCTACACCTTC
CAWSTRQGDYGYTF
>.|.|TRBV28|TRBJ1-5
TGTGCCAGCAGTTTACTGCAGGGGCCCCAGCATTTT
CASSLLQGPQHF
>.|TRBD1|TRBV29-1|TRBJ1-1
TGCAGCGCGGGGATGCCGGACAGGGCGAACACTGAAGCTTTCTTT
CSAGMPDRANTEAFF
>.|.|TRBV9|TRBJ2-3
TGTGCCAGCAGCGTAGGAGTTATAGTACACACAGATACGCAGTATTTT
CASSVGVIVHTDTQYF
>.|.|TRBV6-5|TRBJ1-6
TGTGCCAGCAGTTCTGACAGGTCTAATAGGTCACCCCTCCACTTT
CASSSDRSNRSPLHF
>.|.|TRBV11-3|TRBJ2-6
TGTGCCAGCAGCTTAGGGGGGGAAGGGGCCAACGTCCTGACTTTC
CASSLGGEGANVLTF
>.|.|TRBV2|TRBJ1-4
TGTGCCAGCCAAAGGACAATCGGACTGTTTTTT
CASQRTIGLFF
>.|TRBD2|TRBV7-3|TRBJ2-7
TGTGCCAGCAGCTTGGCTAGCGGGTTCTACGAGCAGTACTTC
CASSLASGFYEQYF
>.|TRBD1|TRBV13|TRBJ2-5
TGTGCCAGACCTCCCGACAGGGAACGGGAGACCCAGTACTTC
CARPPDRERETQYF
>.|.|TRBV12-3/TRBV12-4|TRBJ2-7
TGTGCCAGCAGTTCTGGTTACGAGCAGTACTTC
CASSSGYEQYF
>.|.|TRBV6-4|TRBJ2-3
TGTGCCAGCAGTGATCAGACCACAGATACGCAGTATTTT
CASSDQTTDTQYF
>.|.|TRBV5-6|TRBJ1-5
TGTGCCCGCAGCCGGGGGGGGCGGGAGCCCCAGCATTTT
CARSRGGREPQHF
>.|TRBD1|TRBV10-3|TRBJ1-1
TGTGCCATCAGTGGAATGGGACAGGGGACTCGAGAAGCTTTCTTT
CAISGMGQGTREAFF
>.|.|TRBV2|TRBJ1-2
TGTGCCAGCAGTGAAGCCTGGTCTACAGCCTATGGCTACACCTTC
CASSEAWSTAYGYTF
>.|TRBD2|TRBV7-2|TRBJ2-5
TGTGCCAGCAGCCCCCAGCGGGGGGAGACCCAGTACTTC
CASSPQRGETQYF
>.|TRBD2|TRBV19|TRBJ2-1
TGTGCCAGCGACCTCGGGAGGGGGGGTATTGAGCAGTTCTTC
CASDLGRGGIEQFF
>once|TRBD1|TRBV5-7|TRBJ2-7
TGTGCCAGCATGGGGGAAGGGGGCGCAAACTACGAGCAGTACTTC
CASMGEGGANYEQYF
>.|.|TRBV5-1|TRBJ1-4
TGCGCCAGCAGCCCAGCCCTAACGGGGGATGAAAAACTGTTTTTT
CASSPALTGDEKLFF
>.|.|TRBV30|TRBJ2-3
TGTGCCTGGAGGGCTCAGACGGCAGATACGCAGTATTTT
CAWRAQTADTQYF
>.|.|TRBV28|TRBJ2-7
TGTGCCAGCAGTCCCCACGGTCTATCCGACTACGAGCAGTACTTC
CASSPHGLSDYEQYF
>.|.|TRBV3-1/TRBV3-2|TRBJ1-1
TGTGCCAGCACGACAGCTACTGAAAACACTGAAGCTTTCTTT
CASTTATENTEAFF
>.|TRBD1|TRBV19|TRBJ1-5
TGTGCCAGTAGTATCCGAACAGGGGAAAGCAATCAGCCCCAGCATTTT
CASSIRTGESNQPQHF